This T cell receptor (beta chain) is from a study of blood T cell repertoires in COVID-19. Study context: Both acute and convalescent COVID-19 samples were obtained from the United States, Italy and Spain. PBMCs, B-cell-depleted T cells, or T cells provided the cDNA or gDNA that made up the material.

Trimming left V 5 bases short and J 1 base short, with 5 bases between. This CDR3 comprises 11 residues. Germline CDR1 is DFQATT and CDR2 is SNEGSKA (reference sequence). In the original processing: Counts of nucleated cells, estimated from reference gene primer amplification, were obtained. Repertoires were generated with immunoSEQ multiplex PCR, while TCRdb's copy carries only in-frame clones and drops some. V, J and clone size derive from that table, while D and trimming were established from the DNA sequence. The sample shows fewer than 650,000 clones, 85% to 90% of them seen only once. Concerning this clone itself: Within the sample, other DNA sequences also encode this same CDR3.

A Seattle source enrolled patients during active infection and followed them longitudinally. The genes are TRBV20-1 and TRBJ1-1; no clear D gene. The sample consisted of peripheral blood. The clonotype was recovered from a woman aged 50 to 60 with COVID-19, enrolled during active disease. The CDR3 nucleotides read TGCAGTGCTCCGTCGAACACTGAAGCTTTCTTT. It is translated as CSAPSNTEAFF.